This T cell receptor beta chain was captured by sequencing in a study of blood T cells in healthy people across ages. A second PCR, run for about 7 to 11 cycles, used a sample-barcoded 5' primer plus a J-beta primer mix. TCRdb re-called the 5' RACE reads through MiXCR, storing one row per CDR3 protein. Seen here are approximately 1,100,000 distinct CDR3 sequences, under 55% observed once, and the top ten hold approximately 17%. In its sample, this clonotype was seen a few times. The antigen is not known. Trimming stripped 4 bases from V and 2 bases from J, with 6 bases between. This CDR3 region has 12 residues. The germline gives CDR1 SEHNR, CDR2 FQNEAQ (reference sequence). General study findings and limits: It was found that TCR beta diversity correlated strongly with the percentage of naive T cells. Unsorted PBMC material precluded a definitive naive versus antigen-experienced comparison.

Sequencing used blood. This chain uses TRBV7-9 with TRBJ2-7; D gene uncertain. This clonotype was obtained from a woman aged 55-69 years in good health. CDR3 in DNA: TGTGCCAGCAGCTCCGAACCCTACGAGCAGTACTTC. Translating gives CASSSEPYEQYF.